Listed here are 5 T cell receptor beta chains from one sample, sequenced in a study of T-cell reconstitution after alpha-beta-depleted transplantation in children. Unique molecular identifiers were used to barcode this TCRbeta library. Using its own MiXCR run on the PCR reads, TCRdb lists one record per CDR3 protein. The repertoire holds 450,000 to 600,000 distinct CDR3 sequences, with 13% as singletons. The sequencing here drew on PBMCs, mostly from graft donor cells, taken 360 days after TCRalphabeta/CD19-depleted stem cell transplant. These receptors were obtained from a male patient younger than 18 who had a stem cell transplant for acute myeloid leukemia, so the T cells may come from the graft donor.

Ten or more counts support this clonotype. This chain joins TRBV7-9 and TRBJ1-4, with 8 bases fitting TRBD1. CDR3 size: 17 residues. The J segment lost 1 base and the V segment lost 1 base, leaving 5 bases of the junction unmatched. CDR1 SEHNR and CDR2 FQNEAQ come from the germline V gene (reference sequence). The CDR3 bases are TGTGCCAGCAGCTTAGGTCCAGGGGGCCTAACTAATGAAAAACTGTTTTTT. This gives the protein CASSLGPGGLTNEKLFF.

This clonotype has more than one count but fewer than ten. The J gene is TRBJ2-4, the V gene TRBV27; D may match TRBD1 or TRBD2 (5 bases each). Germline assignment: CDR1 MNHEY and CDR2 SMNVEV (reference sequence). The CDR3 runs 12 residues. Trimming removed 4 bases from V and 6 bases from J, with 7 bases in between. CDR3 amino acids: CASSSGGNIQYF. The CDR3, as DNA: TGTGCCAGCAGTTCTGGGGGAAACATTCAGTACTTC.

This clonotype was picked up a small number of times. This chain connects TRBV20-1 to TRBJ2-2; TRBD1 agrees at 8 bases. CDR3 length: 15 amino acids. V lost 1 base, J lost 8 bases, and 9 bases stayed unmatched. Per germline, CDR1 DFQATT and CDR2 SNEGSKA (reference sequence). The CDR3 loop is CSARGDRLGAGELFF. Here the CDR3 DNA reads TGCAGTGCTAGAGGGGACAGGTTGGGAGCTGGGGAGCTGTTTTTT.

The V and J genes are TRBV20-1 and TRBJ2-3, with 11 bases that match TRBD2. The CDR3 has 14 residues. Germline-derived CDR1 and CDR2 are DFQATT and SNEGSKA (reference sequence). Unmatched junction bases numbered 4, after V lost 6 bases and J lost 2 bases. CDR3 protein: CSAVAGGTTDTQYF. The CDR3 DNA is TGCAGTGCCGTAGCGGGAGGGACCACAGATACGCAGTATTTT.

V is TRBV12-3 or TRBV12-4 and J is TRBJ2-3; TRBD2 matches at 10 bases. V lost 5 bases, J lost 2 bases, and 7 bases stayed unmatched. The CDR3 is 16 residues long. The CDR3 DNA sequence: TGTGCCAGCAGTCCAGGGACTAGCGCCGACACAGATACGCAGTATTTT. Translating gives CASSPGTSADTDTQYF.